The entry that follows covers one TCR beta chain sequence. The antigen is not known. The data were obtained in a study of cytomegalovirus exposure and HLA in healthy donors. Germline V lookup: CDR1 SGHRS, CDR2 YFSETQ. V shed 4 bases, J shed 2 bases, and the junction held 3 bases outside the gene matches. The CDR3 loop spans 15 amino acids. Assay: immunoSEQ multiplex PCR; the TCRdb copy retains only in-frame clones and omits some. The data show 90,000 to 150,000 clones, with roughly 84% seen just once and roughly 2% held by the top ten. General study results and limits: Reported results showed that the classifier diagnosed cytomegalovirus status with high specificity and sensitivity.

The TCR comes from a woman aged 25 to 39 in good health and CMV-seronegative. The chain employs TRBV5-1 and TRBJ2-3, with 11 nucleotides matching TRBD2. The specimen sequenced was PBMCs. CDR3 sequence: CASSHSGGDTDTQYF. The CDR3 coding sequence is TGCGCCAGCAGCCATAGCGGGGGGGACACAGATACGCAGTATTTT.